This note documents a single T cell receptor beta chain sequence. This record comes from a study of regulatory T cells in long-lasting Graves disease. Time point of the sample: newly diagnosed GD, antithyroid drugs for less than 3 months. Generation of the TCR library employed RNA extracted from PBMCs. Germline assignment: CDR1 LNHDA and CDR2 SQIVND (reference sequence). The CDR3 has 16 residues. With 5 bases removed from V and 2 bases from J, the gap between germline ends came to 19 bases. Building the TCR beta libraries relied on iRepertoire HTBI primers, and CDR3 regions underwent Arm-PCR. TCRdb independently ran MiXCR on the multiplex PCR reads; one entry per CDR3 protein. The repertoire holds 620,000 or so distinct CDR3 sequences, with roughly 15% as singletons. These sequences were also reported in another study, on T cells in Graves' hyperthyroidism and ophthalmopathy. That source adds: Exclusion of patients followed from uncontrolled infection, other autoimmune disease, pregnancy or lactation. TCR CDR3 regions were first amplified by RT-PCR with HTBI primers.

This chain links TRBV19 with TRBJ2-7; no reliable D call. The sequencing used peripheral blood mononuclear cells (PBMCs), collected at new diagnosis, from a patient treated with antithyroid drugs. The sequence came from a woman aged 25-40 years with Graves disease. CDR3 DNA sequence: TGTGCCAGTAGTCCCGCCCCTGAGAGGCAGGCCTACGAGCAGTACTTC. Protein: CASSPAPERQAYEQYF.